This T cell receptor (beta chain) was identified in a study of liver allograft versus peripheral blood T cells. Study background: Blood and transplanted-liver T cell receptor repertoires from recipients were compared. Study-wide findings and caveats: Reportedly, liver allograft T cell receptor repertoires differed from peripheral blood ones.

Germline V gives CDR1 SGHTA, CDR2 FQGNSA. The CDR3 is 16 residues long. The ends lost 5 bases at V and 1 base at J; junction bases unmatched: 3. This clonotype is termed medium-sized (0.01 to 0.1%). The antigen is unknown. MiXCR, applied by TCRdb to the reads, yields one record per CDR3 protein. The sample contains some 9,100 distinct CDR3 sequences, less than 20% of which appear only once. This chain links TRBV7-2 with TRBJ2-2; 11 bases fit TRBD2. This clonotype was obtained from a human patient who had a liver transplant. The graft donor may have contributed some T cells. The DNA for the CDR3 is TGTGCCAGCAGCCTTACTAGCGGGGGGAACACCGGGGAGCTGTTTTTT. Amino acids: CASSLTSGGNTGELFF. Combining the CDR3 with reference TRBV7-2 and TRBJ2-2 gives the whole variable domain GAGVSQSPSNKVTEKGKDVELRCDPISGHTALYWYRQSLGQGLEFLIYFQGNSAPDKSGLPSDRFSAERTGGSVSTLTIQRTQQEDSAVYLCASSLTSGGNTGELFFGEGSRLTVL.